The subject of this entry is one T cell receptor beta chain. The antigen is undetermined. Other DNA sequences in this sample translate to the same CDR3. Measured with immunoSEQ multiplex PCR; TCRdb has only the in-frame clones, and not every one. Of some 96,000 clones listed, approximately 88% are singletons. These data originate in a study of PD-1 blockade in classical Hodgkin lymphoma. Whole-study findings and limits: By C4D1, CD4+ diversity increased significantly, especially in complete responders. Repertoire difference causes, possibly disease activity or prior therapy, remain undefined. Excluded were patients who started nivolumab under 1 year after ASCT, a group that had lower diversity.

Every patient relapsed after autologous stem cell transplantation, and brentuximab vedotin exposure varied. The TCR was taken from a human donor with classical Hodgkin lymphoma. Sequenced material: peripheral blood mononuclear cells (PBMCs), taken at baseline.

CDR3 coding DNA: TGTGCCAGCAGTGAATGGGGGACTGAAGCTTTCTTT. It is translated as CASSEWGTEAFF. The genes are TRBV2 and TRBJ1-1; the D gene is possibly TRBD1 (5 bases). This CDR3 is 12 amino acids long. CDR1 and CDR2 from the germline V gene are SNHLY and FYNNEI. Trimming cost V 2 bases and J 5 bases, with 6 bases left between them.